The clone carrying this T cell receptor beta chain has a count of ten or more. Antigen specificity is unknown. This record belongs to a study of regulatory T cells in long-lasting Graves disease. Notes on the study in general: Researchers examined only peripheral blood and not thyroid tissue. Relative to new patients (roughly 1,000), persistent patients exhibited greater sharing of public clonotypes (approximately 2,700).

Per the germline V gene, CDR1 is SEHNR and CDR2 is FQNEAQ (reference sequence). The trim removed 5 bases at V and 4 bases at J, leaving 7 bases unmatched. CDR3 size: 14 residues. Investigators prepared the TCR beta libraries by applying iRepertoire HTBI primers and Arm-PCR of CDR3 regions. TCRdb passed the multiplex PCR reads through MiXCR, listing each CDR3 protein once. The table lists about 530,000 distinct CDR3 sequences, around 16% of them singletons, with just under 25% in the top ten. Noted time point: newly diagnosed GD, antithyroid drugs for less than 3 months. Extracted PBMC RNA gave rise to the TCR library. The same specimen was also included in a second study, on T cells in Graves' hyperthyroidism and ophthalmopathy. This second study notes: Also found in blood were most expanded thyroid clonotypes above 0.001. The model forecast ophthalmopathy, anticipating it by a median approximately 6.2 months before onset.

The chain employs TRBV7-9 and TRBJ1-2; 7 positions match TRBD1. Sequences were derived from peripheral blood mononuclear cells (PBMCs), sampled at new diagnosis, from a patient treated with antithyroid drugs. This sequence originates from a woman aged 40-65 years with Graves disease. CDR3 bases: TGTGCCAGCAGCCCCGGACAGGATGGCTATGGCTACACCTTC. Protein product: CASSPGQDGYGYTF.